The 2 T cell receptor beta chains in this list originate from one sample, sequenced in a study of beta chain features in type 1 diabetes. Antigens of these TCRs are unknown. Expressed TCRB transcripts were sequenced because the entire RNA isolate underwent reverse transcription. The protocol was immunoSEQ multiplex PCR, while the TCRdb copy is restricted to in-frame clones and leaves out a portion. Altogether around 690,000 clones are present, roughly 12% being singletons, with the ten largest covering about 0.11%. Points from the study as a whole: When Type 1 diabetes patients were examined, their TCRB CDR3s proved moderately but significantly shorter in all four CD4+ subsets.

The sample was naive CD4+ T cells from blood. The source of these receptors is a man between 25 and 39 years old with type 1 diabetes.

This clone appeared once. This rearrangement joins TRBV11-1 to TRBJ1-1; 9 bases match TRBD1. Germline trimming cut 8 bases from V and 1 base from J; bases unmatched to any gene: 8. The CDR3 has 15 residues. Germline loops: CDR1 SGHAT, CDR2 FQDESV (reference sequence). The CDR3 is CASDPGTGKNTEAFF. CDR3 DNA sequence: TGTGCCAGCGACCCCGGGACAGGGAAGAACACTGAAGCTTTCTTT.

This clone was counted a few times. The gene calls are TRBV10-3 and TRBJ2-3, with TRBD1 identical over 10 bases. Germline values: CDR1 ENHRY, CDR2 SYGVKD. V lost 0 bases and J lost 1; bases outside the gene matches: 4. CDR3 length: 17 amino acids. The CDR3 protein is CAISESKGTGGTDTQYF. CDR3 nucleotides: TGTGCCATCAGTGAGTCGAAAGGGACAGGGGGCACAGATACGCAGTATTTT.